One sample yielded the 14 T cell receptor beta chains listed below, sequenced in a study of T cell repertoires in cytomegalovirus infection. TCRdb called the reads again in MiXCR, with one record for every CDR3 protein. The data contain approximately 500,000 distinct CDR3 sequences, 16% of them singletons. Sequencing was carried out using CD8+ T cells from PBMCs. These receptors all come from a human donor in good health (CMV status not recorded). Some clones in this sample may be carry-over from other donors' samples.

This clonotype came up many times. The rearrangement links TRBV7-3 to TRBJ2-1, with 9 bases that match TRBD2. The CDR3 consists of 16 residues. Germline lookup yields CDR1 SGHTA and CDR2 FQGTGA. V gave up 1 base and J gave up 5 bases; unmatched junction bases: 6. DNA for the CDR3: TGTGCCAGCAGCTTAATGGTAGCGGGAGCAAACAATGAGCAGTTCTTC. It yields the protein CASSLMVAGANNEQFF. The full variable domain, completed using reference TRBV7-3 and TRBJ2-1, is GAGVSQTPSNKVTEKGKYVELRCDPISGHTALYWYRQSLGQGPEFLIYFQGTGAADDSGLPNDRFFAVRPEGSVSTLKIQRTERGDSAVYLCASSLMVAGANNEQFFGPGTRLTVL.

CDR3 sequence: CASSQDSAAGAGEQFF. In nucleotides, the CDR3 is TGCGCCAGCAGCCAAGATAGTGCAGCGGGAGCAGGAGAGCAGTTCTTC. V and J are TRBV4-1 and TRBJ2-1; 8 nucleotides agree with TRBD2. V was clipped by 0 bases and J by 10 bases; unmatched bases: 11. The germline V gene encodes CDR1 MGHRA and CDR2 YSYEKL. This CDR3 comprises 16 residues.

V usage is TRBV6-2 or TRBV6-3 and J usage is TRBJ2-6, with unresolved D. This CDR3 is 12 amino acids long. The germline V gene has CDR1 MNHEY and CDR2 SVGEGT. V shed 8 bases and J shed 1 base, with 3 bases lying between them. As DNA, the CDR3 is TGTGCCAGCGATTCTGGGGCCAACGTCCTGACTTTC. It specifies CASDSGANVLTF.

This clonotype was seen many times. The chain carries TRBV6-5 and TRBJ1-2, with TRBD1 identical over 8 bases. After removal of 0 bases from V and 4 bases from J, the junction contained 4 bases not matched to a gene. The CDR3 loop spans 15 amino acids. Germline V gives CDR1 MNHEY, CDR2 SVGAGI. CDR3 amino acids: CASSYSGGQAYGYTF. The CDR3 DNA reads TGTGCCAGCAGTTACTCTGGGGGACAGGCCTATGGCTACACCTTC.

The CDR3 loop is CASSLRRGGDNEQFF. CDR3 bases: TGCGCCAGCAGCTTGAGGCGGGGAGGGGACAATGAGCAGTTCTTC. V gene TRBV5-1 combines with J gene TRBJ2-1; TRBD2 agrees at 7 bases. The ends lost 1 base at V and 5 bases at J; junction bases unmatched: 6. Germline V gene sequence: CDR1 SGHRS, CDR2 YFSETQ. The CDR3 covers 15 residues.

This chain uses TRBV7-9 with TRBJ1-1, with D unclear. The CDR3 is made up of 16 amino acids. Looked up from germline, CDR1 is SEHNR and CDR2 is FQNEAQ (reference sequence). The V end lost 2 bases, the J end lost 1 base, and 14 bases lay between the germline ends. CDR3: CASSLPVGRPNTEAFF. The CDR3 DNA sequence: TGTGCCAGCAGCTTACCCGTCGGACGGCCGAACACTGAAGCTTTCTTT.

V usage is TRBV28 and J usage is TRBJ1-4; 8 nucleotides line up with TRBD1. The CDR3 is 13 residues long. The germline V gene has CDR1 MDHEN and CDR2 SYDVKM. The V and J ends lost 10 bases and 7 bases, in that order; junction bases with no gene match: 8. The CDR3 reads CATQTGAGEKLFF. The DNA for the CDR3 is TGTGCCACCCAGACAGGGGCGGGTGAAAAACTGTTTTTT.

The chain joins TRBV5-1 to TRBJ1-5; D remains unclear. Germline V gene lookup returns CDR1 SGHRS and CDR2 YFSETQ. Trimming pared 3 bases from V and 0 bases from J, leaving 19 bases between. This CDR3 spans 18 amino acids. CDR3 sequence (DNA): TGCGCCAGCAGCTCTACCAGGACGGAGTTTTATAGCAATCAGCCCCAGCATTTT. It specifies CASSSTRTEFYSNQPQHF.

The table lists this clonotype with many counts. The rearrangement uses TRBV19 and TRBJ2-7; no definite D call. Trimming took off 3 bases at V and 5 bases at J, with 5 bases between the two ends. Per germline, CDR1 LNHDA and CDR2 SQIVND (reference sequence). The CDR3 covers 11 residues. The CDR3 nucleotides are TGTGCCAGTAGTATCGGTAACGAGCAGTACTTC. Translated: CASSIGNEQYF.

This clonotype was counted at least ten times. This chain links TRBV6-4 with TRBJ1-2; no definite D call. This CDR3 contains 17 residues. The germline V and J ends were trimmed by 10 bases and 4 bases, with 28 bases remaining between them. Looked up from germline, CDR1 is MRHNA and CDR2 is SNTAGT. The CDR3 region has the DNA TGTGCCACCCTCCTAAAACCATCCAAAGGGCACCCCTATGGCTACACCTTC. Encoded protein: CATLLKPSKGHPYGYTF.

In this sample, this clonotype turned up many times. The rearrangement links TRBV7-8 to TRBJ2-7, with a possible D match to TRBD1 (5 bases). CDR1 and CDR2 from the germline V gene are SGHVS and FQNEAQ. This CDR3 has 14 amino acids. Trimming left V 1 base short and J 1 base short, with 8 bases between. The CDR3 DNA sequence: TGTGCCAGCAGCTTAGTGGCAGGGTCCTACGAGCAGTACTTC. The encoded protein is CASSLVAGSYEQYF.

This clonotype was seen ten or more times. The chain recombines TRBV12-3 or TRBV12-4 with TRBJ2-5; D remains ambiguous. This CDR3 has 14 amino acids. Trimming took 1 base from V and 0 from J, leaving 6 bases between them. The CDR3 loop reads CASSLVEYQETQYF. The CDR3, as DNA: TGTGCCAGCAGTTTAGTCGAGTACCAAGAGACCCAGTACTTC.

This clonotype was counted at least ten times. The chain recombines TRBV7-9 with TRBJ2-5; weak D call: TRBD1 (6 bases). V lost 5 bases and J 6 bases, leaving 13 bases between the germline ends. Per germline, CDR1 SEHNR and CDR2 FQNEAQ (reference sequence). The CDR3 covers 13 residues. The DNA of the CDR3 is TGTGCCAGCAGCGACGGGACAAAAAAGACCCAGTACTTC. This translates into CASSDGTKKTQYF.

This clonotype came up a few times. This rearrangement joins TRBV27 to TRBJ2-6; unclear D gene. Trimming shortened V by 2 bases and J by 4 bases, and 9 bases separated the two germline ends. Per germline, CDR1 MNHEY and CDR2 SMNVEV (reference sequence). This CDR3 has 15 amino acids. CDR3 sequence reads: CASSLNYGGANVLTF. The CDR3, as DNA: TGTGCCAGCAGTTTAAATTACGGCGGGGCCAACGTCCTGACTTTC. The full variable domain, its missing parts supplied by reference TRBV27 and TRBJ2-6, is EAQVTQNPRYLITVTGKKLTVTCSQNMNHEYMSWYRQDPGLGLRQIYYSMNVEVTDKGDVPEGYKVSRKEKRNFPLILESPSPNQTSLYFCASSLNYGGANVLTFGAGSRLTVL.